Below are 10 T cell receptor beta chains sequenced from a single sample in a study of cytomegalovirus exposure and HLA in healthy donors. The PCR employed 60 Vbeta primers together with 13 Jbeta primers. The assay was immunoSEQ multiplex PCR, and TCRdb's table has in-frame clones only and misses some. This table has around 200,000 clones, approximately 65% appearing once. The sequencing input was PBMCs. The receptor source for this set is a man aged 40-49 years in good health and CMV-seronegative.

This clone was seen a single time. The chain uses TRBV5-1 and TRBJ2-7; 8 bases fit TRBD1. The CDR3 spans 14 residues. Trimming took 0 bases from V and 4 from J; bases not matched to a gene: 3. CDR1 is SGHRS and CDR2 is YFSETQ in the germline V gene. CDR3 sequence (DNA): TGCGCCAGCAGCTTGGACGACAGGGGTTACGAGCAGTACTTC. This encodes CASSLDDRGYEQYF.

The chain carries TRBV27 and TRBJ2-7; 8 bases fit TRBD1. Germline-derived CDR1 and CDR2 are MNHEY and SMNVEV (reference sequence). The CDR3 contains 12 residues. The V gene end was trimmed by 10 bases and the J gene end by 5 bases; junction bases not matched to a gene: 7. The CDR3 nucleotides read TGTGCCACCAAACAGGGGGTCAACGAGCAGTACTTC. The encoded protein is CATKQGVNEQYF.

This clone has a single count. This chain joins TRBV11-2 and TRBJ2-5; 8 nucleotides align to TRBD2. The trim removed 7 bases at V and 4 bases at J, leaving 11 bases unmatched. This CDR3 is built from 15 residues. CDR1 SGHAT and CDR2 FQNNGV come from the germline V gene. CDR3 nucleotide sequence: TGTGCCAGCAATAAAGCGGGGGCTGGGGGAGAGACCCAGTACTTC. Translated, it gives CASNKAGAGGETQYF.

V and J are TRBV5-5 and TRBJ1-2; 12 bases align to TRBD1. The CDR3 contains 15 residues. The V gene end was trimmed by 4 bases and the J gene end by 6 bases; junction bases not matched to a gene: 7. CDR1 SGHKS and CDR2 YYEKEE come from the germline V gene (reference sequence). The CDR3 DNA sequence: TGTGCCAGCAGCACGCCGGGACAGGGGGCGGATGGCTACACCTTC. It codes for CASSTPGQGADGYTF.

The CDR3 reads CASSEKTGVDTEAFF. In DNA, the CDR3 is TGTGCCAGCAGTGAAAAAACAGGGGTGGACACTGAAGCTTTCTTT. V usage is TRBV2 and J usage is TRBJ1-1, with TRBD1 matching over 7 bases. In germline, CDR1 is SNHLY, CDR2 FYNNEI. V was clipped by 2 bases and J by 3 bases; unmatched bases: 6. CDR3 length equals 15 residues.

The rearrangement links TRBV19 to TRBJ1-4; no clear D. V lost 6 bases and J lost 4, with 9 bases in between. The CDR3 has 13 amino acids. Per the germline V gene, CDR1 is LNHDA and CDR2 is SQIVND (reference sequence). DNA of the CDR3: TGTGCCAGTAGCCCAGGCGTTAATGAAAAACTGTTTTTT. Protein: CASSPGVNEKLFF.

V usage is TRBV29-1 and J usage is TRBJ1-1, with D perhaps TRBD1 (6 bases). The CDR3 loop spans 13 amino acids. The germline V gene encodes CDR1 SQVTM and CDR2 ANQGSEA. V lost 6 bases and J lost 3, with 14 bases in between. The CDR3: CSVRLRGDTEAFF. The CDR3, as DNA: TGCAGCGTCCGACTCAGGGGCGACACTGAAGCTTTCTTT.

V gene TRBV27 combines with J gene TRBJ2-5; the match to TRBD2 covers 13 bases. Germline lookup yields CDR1 MNHEY and CDR2 SMNVEV (reference sequence). V shed 6 bases, J shed 4 bases, and the junction held 8 bases outside the gene matches. CDR3 length equals 16 residues. The CDR3 here is CASSIRLAGGGETQYF. Written as DNA, the CDR3 is TGTGCCAGCAGCATAAGACTAGCGGGAGGCGGAGAGACCCAGTACTTC.

This clone was observed once. The V gene is TRBV18, the J gene TRBJ2-7; 11 bases align to TRBD2. Germline V gene sequence: CDR1 KGHSH, CDR2 LQKENI. The trim removed 1 base at V and 0 bases at J, leaving 2 bases unmatched. The CDR3 covers 16 residues. The CDR3 DNA is TGTGCCAGCTCACCACTAGCGGGGGGGAACTCCTACGAGCAGTACTTC. Protein sequence: CASSPLAGGNSYEQYF.

The chain employs TRBV5-4 and TRBJ2-5, with D possibly TRBD2 on 6 matching bases. The CDR3 is made up of 13 amino acids. Germline lookup yields CDR1 SGHNT and CDR2 YYREEE (reference sequence). Trimming stripped 0 bases from V and 5 bases from J, with 8 bases between. The CDR3: CASSLAGVETQYF. DNA for the CDR3: TGTGCCAGCAGCTTGGCGGGGGTGGAGACCCAGTACTTC.